Below, one T cell receptor (beta chain) is given with its context. The CDR3 has 14 residues. Per germline, CDR1 KGHSH and CDR2 LQKENI. V lost 2 bases and J lost 0; bases outside the gene matches: 0. The data are from a study of control samples from healthy donors and cancer patients. Sequencing used immunoSEQ multiplex PCR; TCRdb keeps in-frame clones, though not all of them. The sample consists of over 85,000 clones, over 90% of them appearing once. The sequence derives from a woman in her twenties or thirties in good health. The specimen was blood. V is TRBV18 and J is TRBJ2-7, with 8 nucleotides matching TRBD2. CDR3 DNA sequence: TGTGCCAGCTCACCAACTAGCGGCTCCTACGAGCAGTACTTC. It yields the protein CASSPTSGSYEQYF.